Given below is one TCR beta chain in context. Its antigen remains undetermined. Within one base of it there is no much larger clone, and no base qualities were kept. This sample is part of a study of T cell repertoires and Cas9 in healthy adults (dated by TCRdb to between 2018 and 2020). In the study overall: Within the CD4 and CD8 compartments, SpCas9-reactive T cells were assessed for multi-effector potency, cytotoxicity and lineage determination. This study looked at whether people already carry T cell immunity to the Streptococcus pyogenes Cas9 nuclease (SpCas9), the enzyme used in CRISPR gene editing.

Library prep was done by the immunoSEQ multiplex PCR assay. The source is immuneACCESS, and TCRdb retained only in-frame sequences with V and J called. Part of the clones is not carried over; for the studies checked, unresolved V genes explain less than half of this, and the remainder is unexplained. In this sample the table shows fewer than 25,000 clones, less than 95% of which occur a single time. The top ten constitute approximately 1.5% of the sample. Healthy humans served as the donors. V drops 6 bases and J drops 6 bases, leaving 12 bases in between. The CDR1 and CDR2 encoded by the germline V gene are MDHEN and SYDVKM. The CDR3 numbers 12 residues from cysteine through phenylalanine. CDR3 DNA is the only sequence kept; it has 36 bases, read in frame from the first base. General study outcomes and caveats: SpCas9-reactive regulatory T cells were reported to mitigate proliferation and function of SpCas9-reactive effector T cells in vitro.

The chain joins TRBV28 to TRBJ2-7; a confident D gene designation cannot be given. This TCR was recovered from a human donor in good health. The sequencing sample was made of CD4+ effector T cells (CD127+, CD25-, CD137-, CD154-) from PBMCs; culture status not recorded. The DNA is as follows: TGTGCCAGCAGCAAAGGGTTAGTCGAGCAGTACTTC. It translates to CASSKGLVEQYF.